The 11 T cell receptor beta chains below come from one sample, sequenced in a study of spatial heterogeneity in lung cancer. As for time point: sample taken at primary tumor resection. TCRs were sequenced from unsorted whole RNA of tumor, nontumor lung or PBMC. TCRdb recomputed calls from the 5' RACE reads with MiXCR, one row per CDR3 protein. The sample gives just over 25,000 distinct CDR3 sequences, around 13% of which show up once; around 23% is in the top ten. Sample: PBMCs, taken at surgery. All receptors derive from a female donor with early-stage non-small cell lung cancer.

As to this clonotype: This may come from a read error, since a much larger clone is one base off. CDR3 DNA: TGTGCCAGCAGCGAGACAGGGAACTATGGCTACGCCTTC. It is translated as CASSETGNYGYAF. This chain links TRBV5-5 with TRBJ1-2; 7 bases line up with TRBD1. This CDR3 is 13 amino acids long. Germline loops: CDR1 SGHKS, CDR2 YYEKEE (reference sequence).

Here the CDR3 reads CSVGFGQGFNQPQHF. The CDR3 DNA sequence: TGCAGCGTAGGGTTTGGACAGGGATTCAATCAGCCCCAGCATTTT. The V call is TRBV29-1, the J call TRBJ1-5; 8 nucleotides agree with TRBD1. V dropped 6 bases and J dropped 3; count of bases not matched to a gene: 10. The CDR3 consists of 15 residues. Looked up from germline, CDR1 is SQVTM and CDR2 is ANQGSEA.

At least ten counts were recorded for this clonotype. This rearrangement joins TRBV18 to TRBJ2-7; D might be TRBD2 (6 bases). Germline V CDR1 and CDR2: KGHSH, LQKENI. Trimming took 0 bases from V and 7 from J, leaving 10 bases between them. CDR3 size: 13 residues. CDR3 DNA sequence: TGTGCCAGCTCACCACCAGGGGCGGGGGAGCAGTACGTC. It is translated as CASSPPGAGEQYV.

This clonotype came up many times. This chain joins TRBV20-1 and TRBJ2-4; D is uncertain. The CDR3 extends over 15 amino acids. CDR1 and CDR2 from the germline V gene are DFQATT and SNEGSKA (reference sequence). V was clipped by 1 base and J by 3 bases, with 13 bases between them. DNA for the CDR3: TGCAGTGCTAGAGTCTTAGAGGCTGGCAAAAACATTCAGTACTTC. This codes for CSARVLEAGKNIQYF.

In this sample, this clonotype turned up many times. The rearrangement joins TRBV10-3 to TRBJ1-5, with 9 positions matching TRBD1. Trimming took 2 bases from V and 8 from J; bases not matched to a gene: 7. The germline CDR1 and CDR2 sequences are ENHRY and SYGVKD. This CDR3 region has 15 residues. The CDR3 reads CAISETPGQGEPQHF. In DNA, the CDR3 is TGTGCCATCAGTGAGACTCCGGGACAGGGTGAGCCCCAGCATTTT.

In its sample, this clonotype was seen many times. CDR3 nucleotides: TGTGCCAGCAGCCACGTGGAGGAGCTGTTTTTT. Translating it yields CASSHVEELFF. The chain links TRBV4-2 to TRBJ2-2; D call uncertain. In germline, CDR1 is LGHNA, CDR2 YNFKEQ. V lost 3 bases and J 10 bases, leaving 6 bases between the germline ends. This CDR3 is 11 amino acids long.

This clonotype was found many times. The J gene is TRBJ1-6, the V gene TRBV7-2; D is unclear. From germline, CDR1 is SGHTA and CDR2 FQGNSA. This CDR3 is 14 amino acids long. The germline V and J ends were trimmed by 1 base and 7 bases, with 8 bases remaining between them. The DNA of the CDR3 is TGTGCCAGCAGCTTAGGAGTAGAGAATTCACCCCTCCACTTT. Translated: CASSLGVENSPLHF.

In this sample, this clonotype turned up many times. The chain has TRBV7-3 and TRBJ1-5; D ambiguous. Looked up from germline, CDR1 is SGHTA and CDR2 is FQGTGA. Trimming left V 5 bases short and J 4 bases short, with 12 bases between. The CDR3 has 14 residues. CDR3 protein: CASSPDVGNQPQHF. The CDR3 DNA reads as TGTGCCAGCAGCCCGGACGTCGGGAATCAGCCCCAGCATTTT.

CDR3 nucleotides: TGCAGCGTTGACTTTGGTGATCAAGAGACCCAGTACTTC. Amino acids: CSVDFGDQETQYF. The rearrangement joins TRBV29-1 to TRBJ2-5; D gene uncertain. CDR1 is SQVTM and CDR2 is ANQGSEA in the germline V gene. This CDR3 comprises 13 residues. The germline V and J ends were trimmed by 3 bases and 2 bases, with 10 bases remaining between them.

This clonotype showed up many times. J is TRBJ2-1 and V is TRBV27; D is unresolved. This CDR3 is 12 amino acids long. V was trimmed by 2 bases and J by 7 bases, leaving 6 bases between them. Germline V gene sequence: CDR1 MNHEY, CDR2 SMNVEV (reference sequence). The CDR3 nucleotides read TGTGCCAGCAGTTTACCCGGAAATGAGCAGTTCTTC. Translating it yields CASSLPGNEQFF.

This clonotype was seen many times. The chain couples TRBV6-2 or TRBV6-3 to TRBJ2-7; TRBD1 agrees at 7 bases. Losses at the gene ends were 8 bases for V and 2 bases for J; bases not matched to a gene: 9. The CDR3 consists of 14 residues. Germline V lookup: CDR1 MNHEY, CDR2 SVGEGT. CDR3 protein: CASRHRGSTYEQYF. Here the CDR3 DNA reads TGTGCCAGCCGACACAGGGGATCTACCTACGAGCAGTACTTC.